This T cell receptor (beta chain) was sequenced during a study of blood T cell repertoires in COVID-19. Overall study: Acute and convalescent COVID-19 samples came from the United States, Italy and Spain. In each case, the material was cDNA or gDNA derived from T cells, B-cell-depleted T cells, or PBMCs.

Original methodology: Researchers report that nucleated cell counts were estimated from reference gene primer amplification. TCRdb's copy holds only in-frame clones and misses some; the assay was immunoSEQ multiplex PCR. That table is the source of V, J and clone size, and D and trimming were worked out from the DNA. In the table there are around 63,000 clones, roughly 88% of which are singletons. With 4 bases clipped from V and 2 bases from J, the junction kept 13 bases outside the gene matches. Germline CDR1 GTSNPN, CDR2 SVGIG (reference sequence). The CDR3 length is 17 residues. What was sequenced was peripheral blood. This receptor was obtained from a woman between 55 and 75 years old with acute or convalescent COVID-19. V gene TRBV30 combines with J gene TRBJ1-5; 8 nucleotides align to TRBD1. CDR3 protein: CAWINWAGGGGNQPQHF. The CDR3 DNA reads TGTGCCTGGATTAACTGGGCAGGGGGCGGTGGCAATCAGCCCCAGCATTTT. Based on the CDR3 plus reference TRBV30 and TRBJ1-5, the full variable domain is SQTIHQWPATLVQPVGSPLSLECTVEGTSNPNLYWYRQAAGRGLQLLFYSVGIGQISSEVPQNLSASRPQDRQFILSSKKLLLSDSGFYLCAWINWAGGGGNQPQHFGDGTRLSIL.